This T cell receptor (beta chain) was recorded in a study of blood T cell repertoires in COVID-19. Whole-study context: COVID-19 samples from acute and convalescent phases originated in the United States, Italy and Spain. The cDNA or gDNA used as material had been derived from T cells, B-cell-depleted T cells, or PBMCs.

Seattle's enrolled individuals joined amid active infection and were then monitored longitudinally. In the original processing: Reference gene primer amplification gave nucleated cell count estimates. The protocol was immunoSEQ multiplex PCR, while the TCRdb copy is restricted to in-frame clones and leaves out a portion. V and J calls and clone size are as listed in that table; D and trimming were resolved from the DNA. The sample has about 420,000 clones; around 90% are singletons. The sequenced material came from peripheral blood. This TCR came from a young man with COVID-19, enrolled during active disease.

CDR3 residues: CASSQETGYYGYTF. CDR3 sequence (DNA): TGTGCCAGCAGCCAAGAGACAGGATACTATGGCTACACCTTC. This chain joins TRBV5-6 and TRBJ1-2; perhaps TRBD1 as D (6 bases). Germline CDR1 reads SGHDT; CDR2 reads YYEEEE. CDR3 size: 14 residues. V was shortened by 4 bases and J by 3 bases, with 13 bases between the two germline ends. Filled out from reference TRBV5-6 and TRBJ1-2, the complete variable domain reads DAGVTQSPTHLIKTRGQQVTLRCSPKSGHDTVSWYQQALGQGPQFIFQYYEEEERQRGNFPDRFSGHQFPNYSSELNVNALLLGDSALYLCASSQETGYYGYTFGSGTRLTVV.